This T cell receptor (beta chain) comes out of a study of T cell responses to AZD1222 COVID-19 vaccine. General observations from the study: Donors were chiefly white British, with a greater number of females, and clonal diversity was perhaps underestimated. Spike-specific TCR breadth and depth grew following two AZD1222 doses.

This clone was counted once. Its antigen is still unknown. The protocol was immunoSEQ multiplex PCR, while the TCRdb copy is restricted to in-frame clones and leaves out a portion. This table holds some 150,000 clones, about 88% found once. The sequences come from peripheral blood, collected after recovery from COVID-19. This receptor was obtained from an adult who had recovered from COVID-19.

CDR3 protein: CASSQEFPSAPLHF. CDR3 in DNA: TGTGCCAGCAGCCAAGAATTTCCTTCGGCACCCCTCCACTTT. The chain couples TRBV3-1 (or the pseudogene TRBV3-2) to TRBJ1-6; no reliable D call. The V end lost 0 bases, the J end lost 11 bases, and 11 bases lay between the germline ends. The V gene's germline CDR1 is LGHDT and CDR2 YNNKEL (reference sequence). The CDR3 runs 14 residues.